The 11 T cell receptor beta chains reported below all come from one sample, sequenced in a study of T cell repertoires in cytomegalovirus infection. A single record per CDR3 protein comes from TCRdb applying MiXCR to the reads. Of roughly 230,000 distinct CDR3 sequences in the sample, roughly 20% were seen once. Sequenced: CD8+ T cells from PBMCs. The receptors were sampled from a human donor in good health (CMV status not recorded). Some clones in this sample may be carry-over from other donors' samples.

The genes are TRBV29-1 and TRBJ2-5; D unclear. Trimming pared 4 bases from V and 8 bases from J, leaving 11 bases between. The CDR3 contains 11 residues. Germline V gene lookup returns CDR1 SQVTM and CDR2 ANQGSEA. CDR3: CSVVFPNTQYF. The CDR3 DNA reads as TGCAGCGTTGTTTTTCCTAACACCCAGTACTTC.

This clonotype was recorded at least ten times. The chain has TRBV28 and TRBJ2-3, with D perhaps TRBD2 (6 bases). Deletions cut 4 bases from V and 4 bases from J, with 15 bases between. Germline CDR1 reads MDHEN; CDR2 reads SYDVKM. The CDR3 covers 15 residues. CDR3 in amino acids: CASSWWGDRADTQYF. Written as DNA, the CDR3 is TGTGCCAGCAGTTGGTGGGGGGATAGAGCAGATACGCAGTATTTT.

This chain links TRBV19 with TRBJ1-1, with 8 positions matching TRBD1. V trimming: 3 bases; J trimming: 6 bases; junction bases outside the gene matches: 6. CDR3 length: 14 amino acids. Germline CDR1 reads LNHDA; CDR2 reads SQIVND (reference sequence). The CDR3 is CASSIGTGGAEAFF. Written as DNA, the CDR3 is TGTGCCAGTAGTATTGGGACAGGTGGGGCTGAAGCTTTCTTT.

This clonotype was observed a handful of times. CDR3 protein: CASSLTLSGNEKLFF. As DNA, the CDR3 is TGTGCCAGCAGCCTTACCCTCTCCGGAAATGAAAAACTGTTTTTT. The chain has TRBV28 and TRBJ1-4; unclear D gene. Between the trimmed V and J ends, which lost 6 bases and 5 bases, there was a span of 16 bases. The CDR3 is 15 residues long. Germline CDR1 is MDHEN and CDR2 is SYDVKM.

V is TRBV20-1 and J is TRBJ2-1; 8 bases are a match to TRBD2. The length of the CDR3 is 13 residues. With V trimmed by 3 bases and J by 9 bases, 7 bases remained unmatched. In germline, CDR1 is DFQATT, CDR2 SNEGSKA (reference sequence). This CDR3 reads CSASRGLVSEQFF. The CDR3 bases are TGCAGTGCTAGCCGGGGACTAGTTAGTGAGCAGTTCTTC.

In its sample, this clonotype was seen a few times. This sequence joins TRBV20-1 and TRBJ2-7, with 11 bases fitting TRBD2. V trimming: 3 bases; J trimming: 3 bases; junction bases outside the gene matches: 1. CDR1 and CDR2 from the germline V gene are DFQATT and SNEGSKA (reference sequence). CDR3 size: 13 residues. This CDR3 is CSASGTSGYEQYF. CDR3 DNA: TGCAGTGCTAGCGGGACTAGCGGCTACGAGCAGTACTTC.

The CDR3 region has the DNA TGTGCCAGCAGCTCCGGGACAATGATGAACACTGAAGCTTTCTTT. Protein: CASSSGTMMNTEAFF. The V call is TRBV7-6, the J call TRBJ1-1, with D possibly matching TRBD1 (6 bases). This CDR3 has 15 amino acids. The V gene's germline CDR1 is SGHVS and CDR2 FNYEAQ. V dropped 4 bases and J dropped 0 bases, with 12 bases sitting between them.

This clonotype turned up a few times. The chain employs TRBV10-2 and TRBJ2-7, with D possibly TRBD2 on 5 matching bases. The germline V gene has CDR1 WSHSY and CDR2 SAAADI. The CDR3 sequence is 12 residues long. Trimming pared 7 bases from V and 1 base from J, leaving 8 bases between. The chain's CDR3 is CASNGNSYEQYF. CDR3 DNA sequence: TGCGCCAGCAACGGGAATTCCTACGAGCAGTACTTC.

This clonotype was recorded at least ten times. This CDR3 reads CASSIGVWVATEAFF. CDR3 bases: TGTGCCAGTAGTATTGGGGTCTGGGTAGCAACTGAAGCTTTCTTT. The chain couples TRBV19 to TRBJ1-1; D remains ambiguous. Germline CDR1 LNHDA, CDR2 SQIVND (reference sequence). The ends were cut back, 3 bases at V and 5 bases at J, with 16 bases in the middle. This CDR3 has 15 residues.

This clonotype has ten or more counts. The genes are TRBV6-6 and TRBJ2-7; 13 nucleotides align to TRBD2. The CDR3 is 20 amino acids. V lost 0 bases to trimming and J lost 3 bases; unmatched junction nucleotides: 14. Germline V gene sequence: CDR1 MNHNY, CDR2 SVGAGI (reference sequence). This CDR3 is CASSYSGLTSGGNSFYEQYF. CDR3 DNA sequence: TGTGCCAGCAGTTACTCGGGCTTGACTAGCGGGGGGAACTCCTTCTACGAGCAGTACTTC.

This clonotype has just a few counts. V is TRBV12-3 or TRBV12-4 and J is TRBJ2-2; the D is unclear. Trimming removed 6 bases at V and 7 bases at J, with 15 bases between. The CDR3 is 14 residues long. In DNA form, the CDR3 reads TGTGCCAGCAGCCGGTCCATTCCCAACGGGGAGCTGTTTTTT. Encoded protein: CASSRSIPNGELFF.